This T cell receptor (beta chain) was identified during a study of cytomegalovirus exposure and HLA in healthy donors. The V end lost 7 bases, the J end lost 4 bases, and 13 bases lay between the germline ends. The CDR3 is 14 amino acids. In germline, CDR1 is MNHNS, CDR2 SASEGT. Overall study findings and caveats: Altogether, 170 or so TCR beta chains were recorded as cytomegalovirus-associated.

In the case of this clone: Its target is not known.

The PCR used 60 Vbeta and 13 Jbeta primers. Repertoires were generated with immunoSEQ multiplex PCR, while TCRdb's copy carries only in-frame clones and drops some. The table lists 90,000 to 150,000 clones, around 63% of them singletons. This TCR was sampled from a man in his forties in good health and CMV-seropositive. The chain uses TRBV6-1 and TRBJ1-4; D gene ambiguous. The sample consisted of PBMCs. CDR3 amino acids: CASTEMGDNEKLFF. The CDR3 nucleotides are TGTGCCAGCACCGAGATGGGAGATAATGAAAAACTGTTTTTT.